The 10 T cell receptor beta chains listed next were all sequenced from one sample in a study of blood T cell repertoires in COVID-19. TCRdb keeps only in-frame clones here, not all; method: immunoSEQ multiplex PCR. The sample contains 150,000 to 160,000 clones, around 84% of which appear only once. Sequenced: peripheral blood. Every receptor here comes from an older man with acute or convalescent COVID-19.

CDR3 amino acids: CASSPGQGDRLSGYTF. In DNA form, the CDR3 reads TGCGCCAGCAGCCCGGGACAGGGCGATCGACTAAGTGGCTACACCTTC. The chain couples TRBV5-1 to TRBJ1-2, with TRBD1 matching 9 bases. The length of the CDR3 is 16 residues. Germline-derived CDR1 and CDR2 are SGHRS and YFSETQ. V was clipped by 4 bases and J by 7 bases; unmatched bases: 14.

This chain joins TRBV3-1 (or the pseudogene TRBV3-2) and TRBJ2-1, with D unclear. The V end was cut by 0 bases, the J end by 9 bases, with 9 bases between. Germline V CDR1 and CDR2: LGHDT, YNNKEL (reference sequence). This CDR3 comprises 13 residues. CDR3 DNA: TGTGCCAGCAGCCAAGATGCGCAGGCTGAGCAGTTCTTC. Its translation is CASSQDAQAEQFF.

The chain has TRBV7-3 and TRBJ2-2, with D possibly being TRBD1 (5 bases). The CDR3 length is 16 residues. Germline loops: CDR1 SGHTA, CDR2 FQGTGA. Trimming took off 5 bases at V and 0 bases at J, with 13 bases between the two ends. CDR3 DNA: TGTGCCAGCAGCCCTCTGGGGCGGTCGAACACCGGGGAGCTGTTTTTT. Protein: CASSPLGRSNTGELFF.

This clone was counted between two and nine times. V and J are TRBV29-1 and TRBJ2-1; perhaps TRBD1 as D (6 bases). This CDR3 has 14 residues. The V end lost 2 bases, the J end lost 5 bases, and 13 bases lay between the germline ends. Germline CDR1 SQVTM, CDR2 ANQGSEA. The CDR3 DNA follows: TGCAGCGTTGAACCCGGGACAACCCACAATGAGCAGTTCTTC. Its protein is CSVEPGTTHNEQFF.

In DNA form, the CDR3 reads TGTGCCAGCAGTGCCGTCAGGGCGAGAGGAGGGTACGGCTACACCTTC. Its protein product is CASSAVRARGGYGYTF. This rearrangement joins TRBV2 to TRBJ1-2, with D possibly matching TRBD1 (5 bases). The V end was cut by 4 bases, the J end by 8 bases, with 23 bases between. This CDR3 is built from 16 residues. Germline V CDR1 and CDR2: SNHLY, FYNNEI.

The rearrangement uses TRBV11-3 and TRBJ2-5; 12 positions agree with TRBD2. The CDR3 has 16 residues. V lost 3 bases, J lost 2 bases, and 4 bases stayed unmatched. Germline values: CDR1 SGHNT, CDR2 YENEEA. CDR3 DNA sequence: TGTGCCAGCAGCTTCATGACTAGCGGGGGACAAGAGACCCAGTACTTC. Translated, it gives CASSFMTSGGQETQYF.

The chain couples TRBV6-2 or TRBV6-3 to TRBJ1-1; D is uncertain. This CDR3 spans 11 amino acids. Germline V CDR1 and CDR2: MNHEY, SVGEGT. The V end lost 0 bases, the J end lost 8 bases, and 4 bases lay between the germline ends. CDR3 region: CASSYSREAFF. The CDR3 DNA reads as TGTGCCAGCAGTTACTCGAGAGAAGCTTTCTTT.

The chain combines TRBV24-1 with TRBJ1-4; D is ambiguous. Germline V lookup: CDR1 KGHDR, CDR2 SFDVKD. V lost 8 bases to trimming and J lost 0 bases, with 9 bases between them. This CDR3 region has 14 residues. The CDR3 sequence: CATTNSPTNEKLFF. The CDR3 DNA reads as TGTGCCACCACCAACAGCCCAACTAATGAAAAACTGTTTTTT.

This chain joins TRBV2 and TRBJ1-2; 8 positions agree with TRBD1. Unmatched junction bases numbered 9, after V lost 11 bases and J lost 4 bases. Per germline, CDR1 SNHLY and CDR2 FYNNEI. This CDR3 spans 13 amino acids. As DNA, the CDR3 is TGTGCCTCCCACAGGGGGTCAAGCTATGGCTACACCTTC. It translates to CASHRGSSYGYTF.

The chain links TRBV7-2 to TRBJ2-5; 13 bases are shared with TRBD2. Germline V gene data show CDR1 as SGHTA and CDR2 as FQGNSA. The J segment lost 4 bases and the V segment lost 5 bases, leaving 7 bases of the junction unmatched. The CDR3 covers 16 residues. The CDR3 loop reads CASSPRLAGGPETQYF. The CDR3 DNA reads as TGTGCCAGCAGCCCCCGACTAGCGGGGGGACCAGAGACCCAGTACTTC.